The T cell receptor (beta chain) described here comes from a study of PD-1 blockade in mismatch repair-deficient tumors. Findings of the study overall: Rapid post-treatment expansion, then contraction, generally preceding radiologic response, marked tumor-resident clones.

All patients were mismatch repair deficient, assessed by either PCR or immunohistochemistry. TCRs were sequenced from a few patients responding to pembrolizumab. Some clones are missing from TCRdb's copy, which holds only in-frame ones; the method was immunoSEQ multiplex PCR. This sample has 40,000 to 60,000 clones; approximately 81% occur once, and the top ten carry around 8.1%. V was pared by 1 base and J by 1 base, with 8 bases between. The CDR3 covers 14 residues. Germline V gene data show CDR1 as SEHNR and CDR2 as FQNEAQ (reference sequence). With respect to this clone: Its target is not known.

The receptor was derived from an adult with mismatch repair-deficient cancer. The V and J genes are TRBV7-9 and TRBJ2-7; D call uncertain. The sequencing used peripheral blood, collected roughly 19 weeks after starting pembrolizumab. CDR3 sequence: CASSLGVASYEQYF. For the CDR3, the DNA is TGTGCCAGCAGCTTAGGCGTGGCTTCCTACGAGCAGTACTTC.